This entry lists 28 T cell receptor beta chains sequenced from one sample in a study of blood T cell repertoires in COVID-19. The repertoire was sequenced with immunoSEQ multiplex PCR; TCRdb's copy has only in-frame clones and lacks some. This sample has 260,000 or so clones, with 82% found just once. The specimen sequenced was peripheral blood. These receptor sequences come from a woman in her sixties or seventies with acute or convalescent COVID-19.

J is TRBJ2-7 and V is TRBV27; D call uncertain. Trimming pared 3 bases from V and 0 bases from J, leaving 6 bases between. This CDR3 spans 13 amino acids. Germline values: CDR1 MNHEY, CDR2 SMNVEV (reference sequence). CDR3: CASSFLSSYEQYF. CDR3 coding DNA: TGTGCCAGCAGTTTCCTCAGCTCCTACGAGCAGTACTTC.

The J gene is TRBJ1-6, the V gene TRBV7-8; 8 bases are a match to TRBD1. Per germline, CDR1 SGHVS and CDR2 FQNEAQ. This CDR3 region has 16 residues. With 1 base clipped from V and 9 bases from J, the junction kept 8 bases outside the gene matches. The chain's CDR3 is CASSLGEQGVGSPLHF. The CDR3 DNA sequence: TGTGCCAGCAGCTTAGGAGAACAGGGGGTAGGTTCACCCCTCCACTTT.

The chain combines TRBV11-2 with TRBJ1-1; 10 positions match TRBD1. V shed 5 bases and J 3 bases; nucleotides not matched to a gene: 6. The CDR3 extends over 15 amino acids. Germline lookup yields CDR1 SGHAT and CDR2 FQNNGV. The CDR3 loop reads CASSPRQGAYTEAFF. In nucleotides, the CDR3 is TGTGCCAGCAGCCCACGACAGGGGGCTTACACTGAAGCTTTCTTT.

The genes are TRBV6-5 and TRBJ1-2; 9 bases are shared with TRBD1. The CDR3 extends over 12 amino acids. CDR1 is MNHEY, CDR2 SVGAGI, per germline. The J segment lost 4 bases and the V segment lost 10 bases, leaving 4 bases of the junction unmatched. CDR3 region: CAIQGAGYGYTF. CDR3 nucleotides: TGTGCCATACAGGGGGCGGGCTATGGCTACACCTTC.

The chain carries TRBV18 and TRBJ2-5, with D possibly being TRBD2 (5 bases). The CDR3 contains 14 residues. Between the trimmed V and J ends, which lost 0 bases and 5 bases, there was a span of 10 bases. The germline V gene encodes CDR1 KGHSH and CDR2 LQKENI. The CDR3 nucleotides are TGTGCCAGCTCACCACCGGCTAGCTGGGAGACCCAGTACTTC. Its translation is CASSPPASWETQYF.

The CDR3 reads CASSTDTAGAKWNEQFF. The DNA of the CDR3 is TGCGCCAGCAGCACCGATACAGCGGGGGCAAAATGGAATGAGCAGTTCTTC. The gene calls are TRBV5-1 and TRBJ2-1; 8 nucleotides line up with TRBD2. From germline, CDR1 is SGHRS and CDR2 YFSETQ. The trim removed 4 bases at V and 7 bases at J, leaving 16 bases unmatched. CDR3 length: 17 amino acids.

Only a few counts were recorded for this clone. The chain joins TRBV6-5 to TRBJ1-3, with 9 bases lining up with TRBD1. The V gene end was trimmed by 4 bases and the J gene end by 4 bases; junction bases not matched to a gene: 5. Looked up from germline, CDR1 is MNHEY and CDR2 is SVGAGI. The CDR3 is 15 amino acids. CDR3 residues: CASSSDRGGGNTIYF. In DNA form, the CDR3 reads TGTGCCAGCAGTTCGGACAGGGGAGGCGGAAACACCATATATTTT.

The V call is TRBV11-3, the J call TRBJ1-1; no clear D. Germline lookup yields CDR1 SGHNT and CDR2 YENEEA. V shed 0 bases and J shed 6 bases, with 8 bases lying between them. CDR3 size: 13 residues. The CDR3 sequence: CASSLDRLSEAFF. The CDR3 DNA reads TGTGCCAGCAGCTTAGATCGGTTGTCTGAAGCTTTCTTT. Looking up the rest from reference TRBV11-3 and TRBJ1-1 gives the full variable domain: EAGVVQSPRYKIIEKKQPVAFWCNPISGHNTLYWYLQNLGQGPELLIRYENEEAVDDSQLPKDRFSAERLKGVDSTLKIQPAELGDSAVYLCASSLDRLSEAFFGQGTRLTVV.

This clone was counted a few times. The DNA of the CDR3 is TGTCAGGGCTGCGAGCAGTTCTTC. Translating gives CQGCEQFF. This rearrangement joins TRBV28 to TRBJ2-1; the D gene is possibly TRBD1 (5 bases). The CDR3 spans 8 residues. Germline lookup yields CDR1 MDHEN and CDR2 SYDVKM. Drawing the rest from reference TRBV28 and TRBJ2-1, the complete variable domain is DVKVTQSSRYLVKRTGEKVFLECVQDMDHENMFWYRQDPGLGLRLIYFSYDVKMKEKGDIPEGYSVSREKKERFSLILESASTNQTSMYLCQGCEQFFGPGTRLTVL.

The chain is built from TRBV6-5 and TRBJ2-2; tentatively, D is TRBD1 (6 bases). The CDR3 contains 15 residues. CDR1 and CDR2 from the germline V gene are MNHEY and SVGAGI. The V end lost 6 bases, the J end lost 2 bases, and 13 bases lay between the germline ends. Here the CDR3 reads CASRGPRGNTGELFF. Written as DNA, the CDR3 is TGTGCCAGCAGGGGACCCAGGGGTAACACCGGGGAGCTGTTTTTT.

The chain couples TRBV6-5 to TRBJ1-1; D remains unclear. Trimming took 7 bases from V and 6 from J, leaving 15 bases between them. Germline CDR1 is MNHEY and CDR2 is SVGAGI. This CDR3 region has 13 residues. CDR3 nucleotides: TGTGCCAGCACAACCCCAACCGCGGCTGAAGCTTTCTTT. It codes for CASTTPTAAEAFF.

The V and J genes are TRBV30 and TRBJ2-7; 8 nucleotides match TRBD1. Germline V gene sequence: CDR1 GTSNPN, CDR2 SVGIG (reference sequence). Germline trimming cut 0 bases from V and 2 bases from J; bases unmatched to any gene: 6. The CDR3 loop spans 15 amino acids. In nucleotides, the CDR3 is TGTGCCTGGAGTGTAGGGGGACAGGCTACCTACGAGCAGTACTTC. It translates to CAWSVGGQATYEQYF.

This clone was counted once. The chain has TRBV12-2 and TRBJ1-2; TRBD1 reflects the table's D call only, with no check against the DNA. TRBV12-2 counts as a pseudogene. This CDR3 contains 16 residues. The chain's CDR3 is CASRLGPDRGQTGYTF. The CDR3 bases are TGTGCAAGTCGCTTAGGGCCGGACAGGGGGCAAACTGGCTACACCTTC.

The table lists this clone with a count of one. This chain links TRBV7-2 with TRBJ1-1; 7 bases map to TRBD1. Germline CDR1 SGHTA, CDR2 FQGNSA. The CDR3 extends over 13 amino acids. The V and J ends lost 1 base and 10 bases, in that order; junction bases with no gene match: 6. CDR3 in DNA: TGTGCCAGCAGCTTAGTCGAGACAGGGCGAGCTTTCTTT. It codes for CASSLVETGRAFF.

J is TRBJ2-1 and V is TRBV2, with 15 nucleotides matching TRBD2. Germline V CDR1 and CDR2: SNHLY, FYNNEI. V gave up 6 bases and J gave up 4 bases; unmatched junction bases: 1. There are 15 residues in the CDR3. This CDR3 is CASRGTSGGYNEQFF. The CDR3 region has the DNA TGTGCCAGCAGAGGGACTAGCGGGGGGTACAATGAGCAGTTCTTC.

CDR3 coding DNA: TGTGCCACCAGTGATTTTGGGACAACTGGAAACACCATATATTTT. Amino acids: CATSDFGTTGNTIYF. V gene TRBV24-1 combines with J gene TRBJ1-3; possibly TRBD1 for D (6 bases). This CDR3 contains 15 residues. The V end was cut by 1 base, the J end by 2 bases, with 8 bases between. The germline CDR1 and CDR2 sequences are KGHDR and SFDVKD.

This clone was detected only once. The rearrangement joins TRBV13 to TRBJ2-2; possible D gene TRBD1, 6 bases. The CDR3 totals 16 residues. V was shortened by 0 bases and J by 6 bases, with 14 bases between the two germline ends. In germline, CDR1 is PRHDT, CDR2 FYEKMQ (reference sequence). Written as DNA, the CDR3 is TGTGCCAGCAGCTTAGGGGGGGCAGGGGCCGCCGGGGAGCTGTTTTTT. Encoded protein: CASSLGGAGAAGELFF.

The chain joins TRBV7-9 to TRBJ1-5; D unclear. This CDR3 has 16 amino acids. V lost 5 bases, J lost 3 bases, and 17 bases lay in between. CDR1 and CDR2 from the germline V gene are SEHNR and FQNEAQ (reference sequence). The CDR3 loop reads CASSPTAGGFNQPQHF. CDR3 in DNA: TGTGCCAGCAGCCCTACCGCGGGTGGTTTCAATCAGCCCCAGCATTTT.

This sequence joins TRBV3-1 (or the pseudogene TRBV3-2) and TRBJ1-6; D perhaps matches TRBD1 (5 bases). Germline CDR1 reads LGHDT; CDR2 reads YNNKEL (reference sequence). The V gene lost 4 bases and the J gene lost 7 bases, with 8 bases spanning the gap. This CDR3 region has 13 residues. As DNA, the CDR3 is TGTGCCAGCAGCCGGGGCCCGAATTCACCCCTCCACTTT. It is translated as CASSRGPNSPLHF.

The chain's CDR3 is CASSYPFGYGYTF. CDR3 DNA sequence: TGTGCCAGCAGCTATCCGTTCGGCTATGGCTACACCTTC. The chain uses TRBV12-3 or TRBV12-4 and TRBJ1-2; D not resolved. CDR3 size: 13 residues. Trimming took 6 bases from V and 4 from J, leaving 12 bases between them.

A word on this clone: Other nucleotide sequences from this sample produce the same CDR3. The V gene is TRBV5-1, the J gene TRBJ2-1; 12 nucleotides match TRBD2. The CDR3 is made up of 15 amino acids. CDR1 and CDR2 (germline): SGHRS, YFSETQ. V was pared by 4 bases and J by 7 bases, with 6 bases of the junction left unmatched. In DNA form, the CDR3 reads TGCGCCAGCAGCCTAGCGGGGGGGCCGAGGAATGAGCAGTTCTTC. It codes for CASSLAGGPRNEQFF.

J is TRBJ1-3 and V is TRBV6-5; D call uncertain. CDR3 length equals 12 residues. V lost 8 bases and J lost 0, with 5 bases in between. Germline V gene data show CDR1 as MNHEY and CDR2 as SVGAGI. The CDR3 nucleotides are TGTGCCAGCCTGAGCTCTGGAAACACCATATATTTT. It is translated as CASLSSGNTIYF.

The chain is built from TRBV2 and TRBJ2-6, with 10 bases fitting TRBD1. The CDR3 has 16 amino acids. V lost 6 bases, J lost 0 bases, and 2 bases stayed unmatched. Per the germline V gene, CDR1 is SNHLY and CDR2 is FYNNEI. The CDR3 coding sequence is TGTGCCAGCAGCGGGACAGGGGTCTCTGGGGCCAACGTCCTGACTTTC. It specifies CASSGTGVSGANVLTF.

The CDR3 DNA sequence: TGTGCCAGCAGACAAAACGGGGTTAACAATGAGCAGTTCTTC. Residues: CASRQNGVNNEQFF. The rearrangement uses TRBV6-5 and TRBJ2-1; D is perhaps TRBD2 (5 bases). Germline loops: CDR1 MNHEY, CDR2 SVGAGI. The CDR3 runs 14 residues. Trimming pared 6 bases from V and 5 bases from J, leaving 14 bases between.

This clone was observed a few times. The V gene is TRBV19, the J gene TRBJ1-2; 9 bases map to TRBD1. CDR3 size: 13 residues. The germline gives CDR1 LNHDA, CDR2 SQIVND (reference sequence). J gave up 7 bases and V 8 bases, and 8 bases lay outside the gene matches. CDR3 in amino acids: CASAGQGNSGYTF. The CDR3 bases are TGTGCCAGTGCCGGACAGGGGAACAGTGGCTACACCTTC. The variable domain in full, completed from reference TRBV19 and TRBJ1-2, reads DGGITQSPKYLFRKEGQNVTLSCEQNLNHDAMYWYRQDPGQGLRLIYYSQIVNDFQKGDIAEGYSVSREKKESFPLTVTSAQKNPTAFYLCASAGQGNSGYTFGSGTRLTVV.

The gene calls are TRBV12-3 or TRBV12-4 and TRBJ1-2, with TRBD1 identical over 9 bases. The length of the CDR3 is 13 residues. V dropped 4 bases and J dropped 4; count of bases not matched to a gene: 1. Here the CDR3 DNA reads TGTGCCAGCAGTTCGACAGGGGGCTATGGCTACACCTTC. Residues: CASSSTGGYGYTF.

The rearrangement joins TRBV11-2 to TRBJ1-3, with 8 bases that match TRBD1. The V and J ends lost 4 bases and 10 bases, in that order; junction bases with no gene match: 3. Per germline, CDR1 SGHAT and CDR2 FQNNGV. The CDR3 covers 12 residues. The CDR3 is CASSSRTGTIYF. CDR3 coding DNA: TGTGCCAGCAGCTCCAGGACAGGGACCATATATTTT.

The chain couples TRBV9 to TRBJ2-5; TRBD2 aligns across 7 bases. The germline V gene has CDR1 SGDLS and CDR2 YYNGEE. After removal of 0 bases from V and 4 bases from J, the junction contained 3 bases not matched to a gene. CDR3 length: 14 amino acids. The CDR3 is CASSVGGRAETQYF. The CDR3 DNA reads TGTGCCAGCAGCGTAGGAGGGAGGGCAGAGACCCAGTACTTC. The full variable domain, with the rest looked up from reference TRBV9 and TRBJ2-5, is DSGVTQTPKHLITATGQRVTLRCSPRSGDLSVYWYQQSLDQGLQFLIQYYNGEERAKGNILERFSAQQFPDLHSELNLSSLELGDSALYFCASSVGGRAETQYFGPGTRLLVL.